The 30 T cell receptor beta chains listed next were all sequenced from one sample in a study of early stage breast cancer tumors. Only in-frame clones appear in the TCRdb table, and some are missing; sequencing was by immunoSEQ multiplex PCR. This table holds fewer than 80,000 clones, 65% to 85% found once. Sequences were obtained from blood. These receptors all come from a person aged 35-50 years with breast cancer.

This rearrangement joins TRBV29-1 to TRBJ2-3; 7 bases fit TRBD2. The V gene end was trimmed by 5 bases and the J gene end by 2 bases; junction bases not matched to a gene: 4. In germline, CDR1 is SQVTM, CDR2 ANQGSEA. The CDR3 length is 13 residues. CDR3 protein: CSVMGLITDTQYF. For the CDR3, the DNA is TGCAGCGTTATGGGACTAATCACAGATACGCAGTATTTT.

The chain joins TRBV4-2 to TRBJ2-6; D not certain. This CDR3 has 16 amino acids. Looked up from germline, CDR1 is LGHNA and CDR2 is YNFKEQ. V lost 1 base and J 4 bases, leaving 11 bases between the germline ends. The CDR3, as DNA: TGTGCCAGCAGCCAAGCCGCCGCCGAAGGGGCCAACGTCCTGACTTTC. Its translation: CASSQAAAEGANVLTF.

The chain joins TRBV10-2 to TRBJ2-5; D not certain. With 3 bases removed from V and 5 bases from J, the gap between germline ends came to 4 bases. The CDR3 is made up of 11 amino acids. Germline loops: CDR1 WSHSY, CDR2 SAAADI. The CDR3 DNA follows: TGCGCCAGCAGTGAACAGGAGACCCAGTACTTC. Amino acids: CASSEQETQYF.

The rearrangement joins TRBV28 to TRBJ2-7; D is possibly TRBD1 or TRBD2 (5 bases each). Trimming removed 3 bases from V and 3 bases from J, with 9 bases in between. The CDR3 contains 13 residues. Germline lookup yields CDR1 MDHEN and CDR2 SYDVKM. CDR3 sequence reads: CASSLPGGYEQYF. The CDR3 DNA sequence: TGTGCCAGCAGTTTGCCTGGGGGCTACGAGCAGTACTTC.

The chain is built from TRBV5-1 and TRBJ2-2, with D unresolved. Germline CDR1 and CDR2: SGHRS and YFSETQ. Trimming cost V 0 bases and J 4 bases, with 10 bases left between them. CDR3 length: 15 residues. The CDR3 region is CASSLDAGSTGELFF. CDR3 nucleotides: TGCGCCAGCAGCTTGGACGCCGGCTCCACCGGGGAGCTGTTTTTT.

This chain connects TRBV5-1 to TRBJ2-3; D remains unclear. The CDR3 is 15 residues long. Germline CDR1 is SGHRS and CDR2 is YFSETQ. The V end was cut by 0 bases, the J end by 2 bases, with 10 bases between. The CDR3 DNA follows: TGCGCCAGCAGCTTGGTAGACTTACTCACAGATACGCAGTATTTT. Translated: CASSLVDLLTDTQYF. The variable domain in full, completed from reference TRBV5-1 and TRBJ2-3, reads KAGVTQTPRYLIKTRGQQVTLSCSPISGHRSVSWYQQTPGQGLQFLFEYFSETQRNKGNFPGRFSGRQFSNSRSEMNVSTLELGDSALYLCASSLVDLLTDTQYFGPGTRLTVL.

The chain links TRBV5-5 to TRBJ1-5; TRBD1 matches at 8 bases. After removal of 2 bases from V and 0 bases from J, the junction contained 4 bases not matched to a gene. CDR3 length: 16 amino acids. CDR1 and CDR2 (germline): SGHKS, YYEKEE (reference sequence). CDR3: CASSLGQGLSNQPQHF. CDR3 DNA sequence: TGTGCCAGCAGCTTAGGACAGGGACTTAGCAATCAGCCCCAGCATTTT. Looking up the rest from reference TRBV5-5 and TRBJ1-5 gives the full variable domain: DAGVTQSPTHLIKTRGQQVTLRCSPISGHKSVSWYQQVLGQGPQFIFQYYEKEERGRGNFPDRFSARQFPNYSSELNVNALLLGDSALYLCASSLGQGLSNQPQHFGDGTRLSIL.

The V gene is TRBV5-1, the J gene TRBJ2-7, with D perhaps given as TRBD1 or TRBD2 (6 bases each). Germline V CDR1 and CDR2: SGHRS, YFSETQ. The CDR3 has 13 residues. Trimming removed 6 bases from V and 3 bases from J, with 13 bases in between. CDR3 residues: CASNGGGRYEQYF. The CDR3 DNA reads TGCGCCAGCAACGGGGGCGGTCGCTACGAGCAGTACTTC.

The chain has TRBV29-1 and TRBJ1-1; the match to TRBD1 covers 7 bases. Per germline, CDR1 SQVTM and CDR2 ANQGSEA. Trimming took 7 bases from V and 0 from J; bases not matched to a gene: 8. The CDR3 has 14 amino acids. DNA of the CDR3: TGCAGCGCTTCCCGGGGACAGATGAACACTGAAGCTTTCTTT. Its translation is CSASRGQMNTEAFF.

This clone was found a few times. The V and J genes are TRBV28 and TRBJ1-2, with D unresolved. The CDR3 consists of 15 residues. Trimming removed 7 bases from V and 6 bases from J, with 21 bases in between. Germline CDR1 is MDHEN and CDR2 is SYDVKM. This CDR3 is CASKVQYYSRHGYTF. The CDR3 nucleotides read TGTGCCAGCAAGGTCCAATACTACTCTCGGCATGGCTACACCTTC.

CDR3 DNA: TGTGCCAGCAGCCCCCTGGGTAGGCGCACAGATACGCAGTATTTT. It yields the protein CASSPLGRRTDTQYF. The rearrangement uses TRBV28 and TRBJ2-3; D is unclear. V gave up 6 bases and J gave up 1 base, with 14 bases separating them. Germline V gene data show CDR1 as MDHEN and CDR2 as SYDVKM. This CDR3 has 15 amino acids.

The chain carries TRBV5-6 and TRBJ2-2; no definite D call. V lost 2 bases and J lost 0, with 11 bases in between. Germline values: CDR1 SGHDT, CDR2 YYEEEE. The CDR3 runs 16 residues. The CDR3 loop is CASSLDRWSNTGELFF. For the CDR3, the DNA is TGTGCCAGCAGCTTAGACCGTTGGTCGAACACCGGGGAGCTGTTTTTT.

The chain links TRBV28 to TRBJ2-5, with 10 bases that match TRBD1. CDR1 and CDR2 (germline): MDHEN, SYDVKM. This CDR3 is 15 amino acids long. J was trimmed by 2 bases and V by 4 bases; bases with no gene match: 4. CDR3 sequence: CASSSGTGVQETQYF. In DNA form, the CDR3 reads TGTGCCAGCAGTTCAGGGACAGGGGTACAAGAGACCCAGTACTTC.

This chain uses TRBV28 with TRBJ2-7, with no clear D. This CDR3 has 14 residues. Germline V gene data show CDR1 as MDHEN and CDR2 as SYDVKM. Deletions cut 5 bases from V and 5 bases from J, with 16 bases between. CDR3 in amino acids: CASSRTLRTNEQYF. For the CDR3, the DNA is TGTGCCAGCAGTCGTACCCTGCGCACCAACGAGCAGTACTTC.

The CDR3 sequence: CASSPSGTTDTQYF. In DNA, the CDR3 is TGTGCCAGCAGCCCGAGCGGCACCACAGATACGCAGTATTTT. This chain joins TRBV7-6 and TRBJ2-3; D might be TRBD2 (5 bases). The CDR3 loop spans 14 amino acids. V lost 5 bases, J lost 2 bases, and 11 bases lay in between. Looked up from germline, CDR1 is SGHVS and CDR2 is FNYEAQ.

The chain combines TRBV9 with TRBJ2-2; TRBD2 aligns across 12 bases. The germline CDR1 and CDR2 sequences are SGDLS and YYNGEE. The CDR3 loop spans 18 amino acids. The trim removed 4 bases at V and 1 base at J, leaving 8 bases unmatched. The CDR3 spells CASSPAGTSGLNTGELFF. The CDR3 coding sequence is TGTGCCAGCAGCCCAGCCGGGACTAGCGGGTTGAACACCGGGGAGCTGTTTTTT.

This clone was found a few times. The chain recombines TRBV2 with TRBJ1-5; D remains unclear. The V gene lost 4 bases and the J gene lost 5 bases, with 15 bases spanning the gap. The CDR3 is 15 amino acids. The V gene's germline CDR1 is SNHLY and CDR2 FYNNEI. CDR3 loop: CASSGTATEDQPQHF. DNA of the CDR3: TGTGCCAGCAGTGGGACGGCTACTGAGGATCAGCCCCAGCATTTT.

The V gene is TRBV5-1, the J gene TRBJ2-3; TRBD2 agrees at 9 bases. The V gene end was trimmed by 4 bases and the J gene end by 4 bases; junction bases not matched to a gene: 4. Germline V CDR1 and CDR2: SGHRS, YFSETQ. The CDR3 totals 14 residues. DNA of the CDR3: TGCGCCAGCAGCATCCTAGCGGGATCAGATACGCAGTATTTT. Its translation: CASSILAGSDTQYF. The full variable domain, with the rest looked up from reference TRBV5-1 and TRBJ2-3, is KAGVTQTPRYLIKTRGQQVTLSCSPISGHRSVSWYQQTPGQGLQFLFEYFSETQRNKGNFPGRFSGRQFSNSRSEMNVSTLELGDSALYLCASSILAGSDTQYFGPGTRLTVL.

This clone was found a few times. The V gene is TRBV28, the J gene TRBJ1-5; tentative D call: TRBD1 (5 bases). The ends were cut back, 8 bases at V and 2 bases at J, with 10 bases in the middle. The CDR3 has 13 amino acids. Germline-derived CDR1 and CDR2 are MDHEN and SYDVKM. CDR3 sequence (DNA): TGTGCCAGCTTAACGGGGGGCAATCAGCCCCAGCATTTT. Its protein product is CASLTGGNQPQHF.

J is TRBJ2-2 and V is TRBV29-1, with TRBD2 as a possible D gene (7 bases). The CDR3 consists of 12 residues. Looked up from germline, CDR1 is SQVTM and CDR2 is ANQGSEA. CDR3 residues: CAGGGAPGELFF. DNA of the CDR3: TGCGCTGGAGGGGGGGCCCCCGGGGAGCTGTTTTTT.

The chain uses TRBV9 and TRBJ1-1, with 7 bases matching TRBD1. With V trimmed by 1 base and J by 3 bases, 3 bases remained unmatched. CDR1 and CDR2 from the germline V gene are SGDLS and YYNGEE. This CDR3 spans 14 amino acids. The CDR3 DNA sequence: TGTGCCAGCAGCGTAATCACAGGGGACACTGAAGCTTTCTTT. Translating it yields CASSVITGDTEAFF.

The CDR3 nucleotides read TGTGCCAGCAGCCTTACAGGGGGAGTAAAGGGCTACACCTTC. This codes for CASSLTGGVKGYTF. The V gene is TRBV28, the J gene TRBJ1-2, with 8 bases that match TRBD1. CDR1 and CDR2 (germline): MDHEN, SYDVKM. The CDR3 consists of 14 residues. V lost 6 bases, J lost 8 bases, and 11 bases stayed unmatched.

The rearrangement joins TRBV9 to TRBJ2-3, with TRBD2 matching over 8 bases. Trimming removed 6 bases from V and 0 bases from J; junction bases left unmatched: 9. Germline CDR1 reads SGDLS; CDR2 reads YYNGEE. This CDR3 region has 16 residues. CDR3 amino acids: CASTPTPGGSTDTQYF. The CDR3 DNA reads TGTGCCAGCACCCCCACGCCGGGGGGGAGCACAGATACGCAGTATTTT.

The V and J genes are TRBV28 and TRBJ1-2; no definite D call. With 1 base removed from V and 8 bases from J, the gap between germline ends came to 14 bases. The V gene's germline CDR1 is MDHEN and CDR2 SYDVKM. The CDR3 is 14 amino acids. The CDR3 DNA sequence: TGTGCCAGCAGTTTATCTGAAAGGGTGAGAGGCTACACCTTC. Translated, it gives CASSLSERVRGYTF.

This clone was seen a handful of times. The chain links TRBV9 to TRBJ2-7; 9 bases line up with TRBD2. The CDR3 covers 16 residues. V lost 0 bases and J lost 4; bases outside the gene matches: 8. Germline loops: CDR1 SGDLS, CDR2 YYNGEE. CDR3: CASSVGEGLAGYEQYF. The CDR3 DNA reads as TGTGCCAGCAGCGTAGGCGAGGGCCTAGCGGGATACGAGCAGTACTTC.

The J gene is TRBJ1-2, the V gene TRBV5-1; possible D gene TRBD1, 6 bases. Germline V CDR1 and CDR2: SGHRS, YFSETQ. V shed 0 bases and J shed 7 bases, with 13 bases lying between them. This CDR3 is 14 amino acids long. The CDR3 DNA sequence: TGCGCCAGCAGCTTGGATGGGGGGCGCGGTGGCTACACCTTC. Encoded protein: CASSLDGGRGGYTF.

The rearrangement joins TRBV11-2 to TRBJ2-5; 7 nucleotides agree with TRBD2. The ends lost 1 base at V and 7 bases at J; junction bases unmatched: 9. Germline V gene lookup returns CDR1 SGHAT and CDR2 FQNNGV. The CDR3 extends over 15 amino acids. The CDR3: CASSLVGGTSGTQYF. CDR3 nucleotide sequence: TGTGCCAGCAGCTTAGTGGGAGGGACTTCAGGGACCCAGTACTTC.

This rearrangement joins TRBV5-6 to TRBJ2-1; 9 nucleotides match TRBD2. Trimming cost V 3 bases and J 10 bases; bases outside gene matches: 8. The germline V gene encodes CDR1 SGHDT and CDR2 YYEEEE. This CDR3 has 14 residues. The CDR3: CASSYGAGGSEQFF. CDR3 sequence (DNA): TGTGCCAGCAGCTACGGGGCGGGAGGGTCCGAGCAGTTCTTC.

The rearrangement joins TRBV28 to TRBJ1-2; no clear D. Germline values: CDR1 MDHEN, CDR2 SYDVKM. The ends were cut back, 8 bases at V and 3 bases at J, with 13 bases in the middle. The CDR3 loop spans 13 amino acids. CDR3 bases: TGTGCCAGCCTTCCGGCTTATTACTATGGCTACACCTTC. Protein sequence: CASLPAYYYGYTF.

This clone was seen a few times. This chain connects TRBV5-4 to TRBJ2-7, with 9 bases identical to TRBD1. J lost 2 bases, V lost 5 bases, and 2 bases had no gene match. Germline CDR1 SGHNT, CDR2 YYREEE (reference sequence). CDR3 size: 13 residues. CDR3 DNA: TGTGCCAGCAGGGACAGGGGAGCCTACGAGCAGTACTTC. Translated, it gives CASRDRGAYEQYF.